Each of the 29 T cell receptor beta chains below was sequenced from the same sample in a study of OX40 agonist ivuxolimab in advanced cancers. Using immunoSEQ multiplex PCR, the repertoire was profiled, and TCRdb retains in-frame clones only, with some absent. Among tens of thousands of clones, 90% to 95% were seen once, and the ten largest hold 2% to 3%. The sequencing used CD4+ or CD8+ T cells sorted from blood, collected in a trial of the OX40 agonist ivuxolimab. All receptors derive from an adult with an advanced solid tumor such as melanoma, head and neck, liver or kidney cancer.

The chain joins TRBV28 to TRBJ2-1, with D perhaps TRBD2 (6 bases). The CDR3 loop spans 15 amino acids. Germline CDR1 and CDR2: MDHEN and SYDVKM. CDR3 DNA sequence: TGTGCGATCCAGGAGGCAGCCCCCGGGAGTGATGAGCAGTTCTTC. Protein: CAIQEAAPGSDEQFF.

The rearrangement links TRBV6-1 to TRBJ1-1; 7 bases are shared with TRBD1. The CDR3 runs to 13 residues. The germline V gene has CDR1 MNHNS and CDR2 SASEGT. J lost 2 bases, V lost 7 bases, and 4 bases had no gene match. The CDR3 coding sequence is TGTGCCAGCATTGGACAGGCCAACACTGAAGCTTTCTTT. It is translated as CASIGQANTEAFF.

CDR3 nucleotides: TGTGCCAGCGGCACCGGAGCTGAGCAGTTCTTC. The encoded protein is CASGTGAEQFF. The rearrangement links TRBV5-8 to TRBJ2-1; no firm D call. The CDR3 sequence is 11 residues long. The V gene's germline CDR1 is SGHTS and CDR2 YDEGEE. The germline V and J ends were trimmed by 7 bases and 9 bases, with 11 bases remaining between them.

The gene calls are TRBV6-5 and TRBJ1-2; weak D call: TRBD1 (6 bases). Looked up from germline, CDR1 is MNHEY and CDR2 is SVGAGI. The CDR3 has 15 amino acids. V lost 2 bases to trimming and J lost 2 bases, with 12 bases between them. CDR3 loop: CASSYTPRGNYGYTF. CDR3 coding DNA: TGTGCCAGCAGTTACACGCCCAGGGGCAACTATGGCTACACCTTC.

This clone has only a few counts. This chain links TRBV18 with TRBJ1-1, with D unclear. V lost 2 bases and J 0 bases, leaving 7 bases between the germline ends. The CDR3 runs to 14 residues. Germline values: CDR1 KGHSH, CDR2 LQKENI. The CDR3: CASSPDTVNTEAFF. The CDR3 DNA sequence: TGTGCCAGCTCACCAGACACGGTGAACACTGAAGCTTTCTTT.

V and J are TRBV2 and TRBJ2-7; possibly TRBD1 or TRBD2 for D (5 bases each). Per germline, CDR1 SNHLY and CDR2 FYNNEI. The length of the CDR3 is 14 residues. Trimming cost V 5 bases and J 2 bases, with 13 bases left between them. The CDR3 DNA is TGTGCCAGCAGTTTAACGACGGGACCCTACGAGCAGTACTTC. It translates to CASSLTTGPYEQYF.

The chain is built from TRBV7-9 and TRBJ2-5, with 7 bases fitting TRBD1. V shed 5 bases and J 0 bases; nucleotides not matched to a gene: 6. The germline gives CDR1 SEHNR, CDR2 FQNEAQ (reference sequence). This CDR3 comprises 15 residues. CDR3 bases: TGTGCCAGCAGCCTACTACAGGGGAACCAAGAGACCCAGTACTTC. Its protein product is CASSLLQGNQETQYF.

The chain combines TRBV18 with TRBJ2-2, with 13 bases fitting TRBD2. J lost 5 bases, V lost 3 bases, and 3 bases had no gene match. Germline CDR1 KGHSH, CDR2 LQKENI. The CDR3 consists of 16 residues. CDR3: CASSPGTSGVTGELFF. The CDR3 nucleotides read TGTGCCAGCTCACCGGGGACTAGCGGGGTAACCGGGGAGCTGTTTTTT.

The chain combines TRBV7-9 with TRBJ2-7; 9 bases map to TRBD2. Germline V CDR1 and CDR2: SEHNR, FQNEAQ (reference sequence). V gave up 5 bases and J gave up 1 base; unmatched junction bases: 6. There are 15 residues in the CDR3. The CDR3 spells CASSPSSGRSYEQYF. For the CDR3, the DNA is TGTGCCAGCAGCCCGTCAAGCGGGAGGTCCTACGAGCAGTACTTC.

The genes are TRBV28 and TRBJ2-7, with 9 bases aligning to TRBD2. Germline CDR1 is MDHEN and CDR2 is SYDVKM. The junction had 6 bases not matched to a gene; V was cut back by 6 bases and J by 3 bases. CDR3 length: 14 amino acids. CDR3 sequence reads: CASRTGTSYYEQYF. The CDR3 coding sequence is TGTGCCAGCAGAACCGGGACTAGCTACTACGAGCAGTACTTC.

Of note for this clone: The identical CDR3 is also encoded by other nucleotide sequences in the sample. The chain couples TRBV30 to TRBJ2-2; 7 positions match TRBD2. V lost 3 bases to trimming and J lost 6 bases; unmatched junction nucleotides: 10. Germline CDR1 GTSNPN, CDR2 SVGIG (reference sequence). This CDR3 has 15 amino acids. CDR3: CAWRAGRGLAGELFF. The CDR3 nucleotides are TGTGCCTGGAGAGCGGGGCGGGGTCTGGCCGGGGAGCTGTTTTTT.

This sequence joins TRBV28 and TRBJ1-1; 9 nucleotides align to TRBD1. The length of the CDR3 is 13 residues. V trimming: 6 bases; J trimming: 4 bases; junction bases outside the gene matches: 3. Germline CDR1 reads MDHEN; CDR2 reads SYDVKM. CDR3 nucleotide sequence: TGTGCCAGCAGGGGGACAGGGCGCACTGAAGCTTTCTTT. Translated: CASRGTGRTEAFF. Filled out from reference TRBV28 and TRBJ1-1, the complete variable domain reads DVKVTQSSRYLVKRTGEKVFLECVQDMDHENMFWYRQDPGLGLRLIYFSYDVKMKEKGDIPEGYSVSREKKERFSLILESASTNQTSMYLCASRGTGRTEAFFGQGTRLTVV.

This chain connects TRBV11-2 to TRBJ2-6; D is unclear. Germline CDR1 reads SGHAT; CDR2 reads FQNNGV. V shed 8 bases and J shed 2 bases, with 7 bases lying between them. The length of the CDR3 is 13 residues. The chain's CDR3 is CASGVPGANVLTF. In DNA, the CDR3 is TGTGCCAGCGGCGTCCCTGGGGCCAACGTCCTGACTTTC.

The rearrangement joins TRBV7-2 to TRBJ2-1, with 16 bases that match TRBD2. V lost 4 bases, J lost 6 bases, and 9 bases stayed unmatched. Germline V gene sequence: CDR1 SGHTA, CDR2 FQGNSA. The CDR3 has 18 amino acids. CDR3 nucleotides: TGTGCCAGCAGCTCCCCGGGACTAGCGGGAGGGCCCGTCAATGAGCAGTTCTTC. Its translation is CASSSPGLAGGPVNEQFF.

The J gene is TRBJ2-3, the V gene TRBV11-2; possibly TRBD1 or TRBD2 for D (5 bases each). Trimming cost V 5 bases and J 0 bases, with 12 bases left between them. CDR3 length equals 15 residues. Per germline, CDR1 SGHAT and CDR2 FQNNGV. The CDR3 reads CASSQGPTSTDTQYF. CDR3 in DNA: TGTGCCAGCAGCCAGGGACCGACGAGCACAGATACGCAGTATTTT.

The chain recombines TRBV28 with TRBJ2-5; 14 bases line up with TRBD2. The CDR3 length is 21 residues. Germline loops: CDR1 MDHEN, CDR2 SYDVKM. Trimming took 3 bases from V and 3 from J; bases not matched to a gene: 18. The CDR3 sequence is CASSFLGLGTSGRVRKETQYF. The DNA for the CDR3 is TGTGCCAGCAGTTTTTTGGGATTGGGGACTAGCGGGAGAGTACGGAAAGAGACCCAGTACTTC.

V gene TRBV2 combines with J gene TRBJ2-2; D remains unclear. Trimming stripped 6 bases from V and 0 bases from J, with 5 bases between. The CDR3 has 13 residues. Germline values: CDR1 SNHLY, CDR2 FYNNEI. CDR3 sequence (DNA): TGTGCCAGCAGCCTGACGAACACCGGGGAGCTGTTTTTT. Translating gives CASSLTNTGELFF.

The chain couples TRBV14 to TRBJ1-4, with D unclear. Trimming left V 6 bases short and J 2 bases short, with 4 bases between. The CDR3 is made up of 12 amino acids. CDR1 and CDR2 from the germline V gene are SGHDN and FVKESK. The CDR3 sequence is CASSATNEKLFF. The CDR3 DNA follows: TGTGCCAGCAGTGCCACTAATGAAAAACTGTTTTTT.

V and J are TRBV10-1 and TRBJ2-7; 9 bases align to TRBD2. This CDR3 has 15 residues. Per the germline V gene, CDR1 is WNHNN and CDR2 is SYGVQD (reference sequence). V lost 5 bases and J lost 2; bases outside the gene matches: 7. CDR3 protein: CASSPSGINPYEQYF. The CDR3 nucleotides are TGCGCCAGCAGTCCTAGCGGGATTAATCCCTACGAGCAGTACTTC.

The rearrangement uses TRBV30 and TRBJ2-7, with D uncertain. Germline lookup yields CDR1 GTSNPN and CDR2 SVGIG (reference sequence). Between the trimmed V and J ends, which lost 4 bases and 3 bases, there was a span of 10 bases. CDR3 size: 12 residues. The CDR3 coding sequence is TGTGCCTGGACCAGGTCGGGCTACGAGCAGTACTTC. Translated, it gives CAWTRSGYEQYF. The entire variable domain, with the rest obtained from reference TRBV30 and TRBJ2-7, is as follows: SQTIHQWPATLVQPVGSPLSLECTVEGTSNPNLYWYRQAAGRGLQLLFYSVGIGQISSEVPQNLSASRPQDRQFILSSKKLLLSDSGFYLCAWTRSGYEQYFGPGTRLTVT.

The chain joins TRBV6-5 to TRBJ1-2; D is possibly TRBD1 (6 bases). Trimming left V 6 bases short and J 7 bases short, with 15 bases between. The germline CDR1 and CDR2 sequences are MNHEY and SVGAGI. The CDR3 length is 13 residues. DNA of the CDR3: TGTGCCAGCAGGACCCCGGGGGGGCCTGGCTACACCTTC. Translation: CASRTPGGPGYTF.

DNA for the CDR3: TGTGCCAGCAGGAACCTAGGACAGGGGATCTACGAGCAGTACTTC. Its translation: CASRNLGQGIYEQYF. The rearrangement uses TRBV27 and TRBJ2-7; TRBD1 agrees at 9 bases. The V gene end was trimmed by 6 bases and the J gene end by 3 bases; junction bases not matched to a gene: 9. The CDR3 runs 15 residues. Germline V gene sequence: CDR1 MNHEY, CDR2 SMNVEV (reference sequence).

The chain has TRBV6-5 and TRBJ1-4; weak D call: TRBD1 (5 bases). The germline gives CDR1 MNHEY, CDR2 SVGAGI. CDR3 length: 13 residues. Trimming took off 7 bases at V and 7 bases at J, with 13 bases between the two ends. The CDR3 region is CASTGTGVEKLFF. The CDR3 coding sequence is TGTGCCAGCACTGGGACCGGGGTTGAAAAACTGTTTTTT.

J is TRBJ1-5 and V is TRBV7-8; TRBD1 might be the D (6 bases). This CDR3 is 16 amino acids long. V lost 5 bases to trimming and J lost 1 base, with 15 bases between them. The germline CDR1 and CDR2 sequences are SGHVS and FQNEAQ. The CDR3 loop reads CASSPNRALSNQPQHF. CDR3 coding DNA: TGTGCCAGCAGCCCTAACAGGGCCTTAAGCAATCAGCCCCAGCATTTT.

The chain uses TRBV6-5 and TRBJ1-2, with D hard to call. V was shortened by 8 bases and J by 0 bases, with 7 bases between the two germline ends. CDR1 MNHEY and CDR2 SVGAGI come from the germline V gene. The CDR3 contains 12 residues. CDR3 sequence: CASWGANYGYTF. The DNA for the CDR3 is TGTGCCAGCTGGGGAGCTAACTATGGCTACACCTTC.

The chain is built from TRBV19 and TRBJ1-5; D perhaps matches TRBD1 (5 bases). The CDR3 length is 16 residues. V shed 5 bases and J shed 2 bases, with 16 bases lying between them. CDR1 LNHDA and CDR2 SQIVND come from the germline V gene (reference sequence). The CDR3 is CASSLGRRIGNQPQHF. The CDR3 DNA is TGTGCCAGTAGTCTGGGACGGAGGATAGGCAATCAGCCCCAGCATTTT.

The V call is TRBV4-3, the J call TRBJ1-1; D might be TRBD1 (5 bases). Trimming stripped 0 bases from V and 8 bases from J, with 19 bases between. The CDR3 contains 16 residues. Germline CDR1 and CDR2: LGHNA and YSLEER. The CDR3 DNA sequence: TGCGCCAGCAGCCAAGATTGGGCACGGAGGGGTTCCGAAGCTTTCTTT. The encoded protein is CASSQDWARRGSEAFF.

The chain recombines TRBV11-2 with TRBJ1-4, with D perhaps matching TRBD1 (5 bases). V lost 5 bases and J 8 bases, leaving 18 bases between the germline ends. The CDR3 has 15 amino acids. In germline, CDR1 is SGHAT, CDR2 FQNNGV. The CDR3 bases are TGTGCCAGCAGCAAAGTCCCAGGGATTGGGGAAAAACTGTTTTTT. Its protein product is CASSKVPGIGEKLFF.

Comment on this clone: Other DNA sequences in this sample translate to the same CDR3. The chain joins TRBV28 to TRBJ1-2; D call uncertain. The length of the CDR3 is 12 residues. V dropped 4 bases and J dropped 5 bases, with 8 bases sitting between them. CDR1 and CDR2 (germline): MDHEN, SYDVKM. CDR3 amino acids: CASSSTRYGYTF. Here the CDR3 DNA reads TGTGCCAGCAGTTCCACGCGGTATGGCTACACCTTC.